The following is a T cell receptor (beta chain) sequence with its context. The sample is drawn from a study of blood T cell repertoires in COVID-19. Study in general: Sources were T cells, B-cell-depleted T cells, or PBMCs; the material itself was cDNA or gDNA.

The data were produced by immunoSEQ multiplex PCR, yet TCRdb's version contains in-frame clones alone and is incomplete. The profile shows roughly 24,000 clones, approximately 85% of them singletons. This CDR3 has 17 residues. Germline CDR1 is SGHTS and CDR2 is YDEGEE. The V and J ends lost 0 bases and 4 bases, in that order; junction bases with no gene match: 6. The source is a man aged 70-80 years in a cohort sampled during active COVID-19. Sequenced input: peripheral blood. This chain links TRBV5-8 with TRBJ2-1; 11 bases match TRBD2. This chain's CDR3 is CASSLALGTSGYNEQFF. CDR3 bases: TGTGCCAGCAGCTTGGCTCTTGGGACTAGCGGATACAATGAGCAGTTCTTC.